This is a list of T cell receptor beta chains from one sample in a study of blood T cell repertoires in COVID-19. The table came from immunoSEQ multiplex PCR; TCRdb's copy has only in-frame clones and leaves some out. The table lists 150,000 or so clones, 81% of them singletons, with 9.5% to 11% in the top ten. The sequenced material came from peripheral blood. Receptor source: a man aged 55 to 70 with active or convalescent COVID-19. Both conserved end residues are part of each CDR3. Each record gives: J gene, D gene, V gene, clone size, CDR3 DNA, CDR3 protein. D genes are given only for firm matches. Clone size is not always given. Where it is, it says once, few, many or a class for expanded clones.

>TRBJ2-7|TRBD2|TRBV11-2|.
TGTGCCAGCAGCCAGATTAGCGGGTACGAGCAGTACTTC
CASSQISGYEQYF
>TRBJ2-7|TRBD1|TRBV19|few
TGTGCCAGTAGCGAGGGACAGAGCTACGAGCAGTACTTC
CASSEGQSYEQYF
>TRBJ1-3|.|TRBV19|.
TGTGCCAGTACCTCAGGGTATACTGGAAACACCATATATTTT
CASTSGYTGNTIYF
>TRBJ2-7|.|TRBV28|.
TGTGCCAGCAGTTTCGGCGGGGCCAGCTCCTACGAGCAGTACTTC
CASSFGGASSYEQYF
>TRBJ2-2|TRBD1|TRBV6-5|.
TGTGCCAGCAGTACCGGGACAGTTAAGACCGGGGAGCTGTTTTTT
CASSTGTVKTGELFF
>TRBJ2-2|TRBD2|TRBV11-2|few
TGTGCCAGCAGCCCTAGCGGGACCAACACCGGGGAGCTGTTTTTT
CASSPSGTNTGELFF
>TRBJ1-5|.|TRBV6-1|few
TGTGCCAGCAGTGAAGAAAACGGGATCTCCAATCAGCCCCAGCATTTT
CASSEENGISNQPQHF
>TRBJ1-5|.|TRBV6-5|.
TGTGCCAGCAGAGGGGGGGGACCTCAGCCCCAGCATTTT
CASRGGGPQPQHF
>TRBJ2-2|.|TRBV7-7|.
TGTGCTAGCAGCTTATCGGGGGACGGGGAGCTGTTTTTT
CASSLSGDGELFF
>TRBJ1-3|TRBD1|TRBV18|.
TGTGCCAGCTCCCAGACGACAGGGTGGGCTGGCGCTGGAAACACCATATATTTT
CASSQTTGWAGAGNTIYF
>TRBJ1-5|.|TRBV7-2|.
TGTGCCAGCAGTTTTACAGGTAGCAATCAGCCCCAGCATTTT
CASSFTGSNQPQHF
>TRBJ1-2|TRBD1|TRBV5-1|.
TGCGCCAGCACAGGGGGTTATGGCTACACCTTC
CASTGGYGYTF
>TRBJ2-7|.|TRBV2|.
TGTGCCAGGGGGGGGCTTACCTACGAGCAGTACTTC
CARGGLTYEQYF
>TRBJ2-5|TRBD1|TRBV12-3/TRBV12-4|.
TGTGCCAGCAGTTTAAAGGGGGCTTCTGAGTACTTC
CASSLKGASEYF
>TRBJ1-2|.|TRBV29-1|.
TGCAGCGTTGAAGATCATTGGAAGGGCAGGGGCCACTATGGCTACACCTTC
CSVEDHWKGRGHYGYTF
>TRBJ2-5|.|TRBV11-2|.
TGTGCCAGCACCCGCCGGGACTCCCAAGAGACCCAGTACTTC
CASTRRDSQETQYF
>TRBJ1-1|.|TRBV19|.
TGTGCCAGTAGTATTAGAGGTGGTGAAGCTTTCTTT
CASSIRGGEAFF
>TRBJ1-5|.|TRBV6-1|.
TGTGCCAGCAGTGAATCGGGGGGCAGGCAGCCCCAGCATTTT
CASSESGGRQPQHF
>TRBJ1-5|.|TRBV6-5|.
TGTGCCAGCAGTTACGATGGGGCAGGTAATCAGCCCCAGCATTTT
CASSYDGAGNQPQHF
>TRBJ2-1|TRBD2|TRBV6-6|.
TGTGCCAGCAGTTACTCGCGGGAGGATGAGCAGTTCTTC
CASSYSREDEQFF
>TRBJ2-7|TRBD2|TRBV7-2|.
TGTGCCAGCAGCTTAGGGCTAGCGGGAGGGATCATGTACGAGCAGTACTTC
CASSLGLAGGIMYEQYF
>TRBJ1-1|TRBD1|TRBV6-2/TRBV6-3|.
TGTGCCAGCAGTTACTCGTCTCAGGGACAGGGCTGGACTGAAGCTTTCTTT
CASSYSSQGQGWTEAFF
>TRBJ1-3|TRBD1|TRBV28|.
TGTGCCAGCAGTTCCAAGAACAGGGGCGGTGGAAACACCATATATTTT
CASSSKNRGGGNTIYF
>TRBJ2-5|TRBD2|TRBV2|.
TGTGCCAGCATGCGGGAGTTTCTGGAAGAGACCCAGTACTTC
CASMREFLEETQYF
>TRBJ2-5|TRBD2|TRBV7-6|once
TGTGCCAGCAGCTCCCCTCTAGCGGGGGGTTCAGAGACCCAGTACTTC
CASSSPLAGGSETQYF
>TRBJ2-2|TRBD2|TRBV4-1|.
TGCGCCAGCAGCCAAGACTGGACTAGAGTAGGCACCGGGGAGCTGTTTTTT
CASSQDWTRVGTGELFF
>TRBJ2-3|.|TRBV19|.
TGTGCCAGTAGTAGGGGACTTGCAGATACGCAGTATTTT
CASSRGLADTQYF
>TRBJ1-2|.|TRBV2|few
TGTGCCAGCAGGGGGGCATCCTATGGCTACACCTTC
CASRGASYGYTF
>TRBJ1-3|.|TRBV5-1|few
TGCGCCAGCAGTCCACAGCTGAGCTCTGGAAACACCATATATTTT
CASSPQLSSGNTIYF
>TRBJ1-2|.|TRBV2|.
TGTGCCAGCAGTGGGGGGGGATTCAACTATGGCTACACCTTC
CASSGGGFNYGYTF
>TRBJ2-3|.|TRBV2|once
TGTGCCAGCCTTCCGACATCTTGGAAAGGAGATACGCAGTATTTT
CASLPTSWKGDTQYF
>TRBJ1-2|.|TRBV19|.
TGTGCCAGTGAAAGTTTAAACACCTTATATGGCTACACCTTC
CASESLNTLYGYTF
>TRBJ2-3|TRBD1|TRBV6-5|.
TGTGCCAGCAGAAACAGGGGGCAAACAGATACGCAGTATTTT
CASRNRGQTDTQYF
>TRBJ2-5|TRBD1|TRBV6-2/TRBV6-3|.
TGTGCCAGCAGTTGGTCCGGGACAGACCAAGAGACCCAGTACTTC
CASSWSGTDQETQYF
>TRBJ1-1|.|TRBV13|.
TGTGCCAGCAGCCTCCTCGGGGGGAACACTGAAGCTTTCTTT
CASSLLGGNTEAFF
>TRBJ1-2|TRBD1|TRBV28|.
TGTGCCAGCAGTTTATGGGGGACCCCAATCACAGGGGGCGACGGCTATGGCTACACCTTC
CASSLWGTPITGGDGYGYTF
>TRBJ1-5|.|TRBV28|.
TGTGCCAGCAGTTTCCTGGGAGGCAATCAGCCCCAGCATTTT
CASSFLGGNQPQHF
>TRBJ1-5|.|TRBV7-6|.
TGTGCCAGCAGCTTATTTGAAGCGACAGACAATCAGCCCCAGCATTTT
CASSLFEATDNQPQHF
>TRBJ1-1|.|TRBV10-1|once
TGCGCCAGCAGTGCGACTGGGAACACTGAAGCTTTCTTT
CASSATGNTEAFF
>TRBJ2-1|.|TRBV11-2|.
TGTGCCAGCAGCTTAGAACTCGCTGGGGCCAATGAGCAGTTCTTC
CASSLELAGANEQFF
>TRBJ2-1|TRBD2|TRBV20-1|.
TGCAGTGCTAGTCGGGGGGGAGTCAGCTCCTACAATGAGCAGTTCTTC
CSASRGGVSSYNEQFF
>TRBJ2-4|TRBD2|TRBV2|few
TGTGCCAGCAAGTTTAGCGGGGGGGCAAGGGTGGACATTCAGTACTTC
CASKFSGGARVDIQYF
>TRBJ1-2|TRBD1|TRBV4-1|.
TGCGCCAGCAGCCGGAGGACAGGGGGCGACTATGGCTACACCTTC
CASSRRTGGDYGYTF
>TRBJ1-4|.|TRBV6-5|once
TGTGCCAGCAAGCCCCGGGGGAGAAATGAAAAACTGTTTTTT
CASKPRGRNEKLFF
>TRBJ1-5|.|TRBV6-4|.
TGTGCCAGCAGTGACGGCCCGGGGCAGCCCCAGCATTTT
CASSDGPGQPQHF
>TRBJ2-3|.|TRBV18|.
TGTGCCAGCTCACCACCGGGCTCAGATACGCAGTATTTT
CASSPPGSDTQYF
>TRBJ2-3|TRBD1|TRBV5-6|.
TGTGCCAGCAGCCGGGACAGGACCGTCACAGATACGCAGTATTTT
CASSRDRTVTDTQYF
>TRBJ2-3|TRBD2|TRBV5-1|.
TGCGCCAGTGGAAACAGCGGGGAGATAGATACGCAGTATTTT
CASGNSGEIDTQYF
>TRBJ1-1|.|TRBV15|.
TGTGCCACCAGCAGAGGGCCAGGGAACACTGAAGCTTTCTTT
CATSRGPGNTEAFF
>TRBJ1-1|.|TRBV27|.
TGTGCCAGCAGTTTGTATGATGCGAAGACTGAAGCTTTCTTT
CASSLYDAKTEAFF
>TRBJ1-3|TRBD1|TRBV5-1|.
TGCGCCAGCAGCCCCGCACAGGGGTCTGGAAACACCATATATTTT
CASSPAQGSGNTIYF
>TRBJ1-5|TRBD1|TRBV2|.
TGTGCCAGCAGTGAAACGGTTGGGACAGCGGGTCAGCCCCAGCATTTT
CASSETVGTAGQPQHF
>TRBJ2-3|.|TRBV29-1|.
TGCAGCGTTGAAACTGGCGACAGGCGCACAGATACGCAGTATTTT
CSVETGDRRTDTQYF
>TRBJ2-7|.|TRBV19|.
TGTGCCAGTAGTATAGGAAGCCCCGGGAACTACGAGCAGTACTTC
CASSIGSPGNYEQYF
>TRBJ2-5|.|TRBV7-9|.
TGTGCCAGCAGCTTTAGCCCGGAGGGGACCCAGTACTTC
CASSFSPEGTQYF